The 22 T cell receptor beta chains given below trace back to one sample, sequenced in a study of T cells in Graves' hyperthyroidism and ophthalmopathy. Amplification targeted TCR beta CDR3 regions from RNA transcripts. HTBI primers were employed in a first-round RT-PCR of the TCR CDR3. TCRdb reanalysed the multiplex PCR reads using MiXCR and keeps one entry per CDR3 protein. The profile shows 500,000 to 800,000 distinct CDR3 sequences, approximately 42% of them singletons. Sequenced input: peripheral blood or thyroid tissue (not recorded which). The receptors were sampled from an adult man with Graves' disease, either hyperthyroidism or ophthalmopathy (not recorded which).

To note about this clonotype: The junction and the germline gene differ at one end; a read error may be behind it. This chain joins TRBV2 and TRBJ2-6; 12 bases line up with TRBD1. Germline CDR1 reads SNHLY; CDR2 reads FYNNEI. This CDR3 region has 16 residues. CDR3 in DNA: TGTGCCAGCAGCCCCGAATGGGACAGGGGGCCTAGGCCTGAAGCTTTC. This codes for CASSPEWDRGPRPEAF. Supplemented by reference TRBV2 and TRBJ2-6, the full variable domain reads EPEVTQTPSHQVTQMGQEVILRCVPISNHLYFYWYRQILGQKVEFLVSFYNNEISEKSEIFDDQFSVERPDGSNFTLKIRSTKLEDSAMYFCASSPEWDRGPRPEAFGAGSRLTVL.

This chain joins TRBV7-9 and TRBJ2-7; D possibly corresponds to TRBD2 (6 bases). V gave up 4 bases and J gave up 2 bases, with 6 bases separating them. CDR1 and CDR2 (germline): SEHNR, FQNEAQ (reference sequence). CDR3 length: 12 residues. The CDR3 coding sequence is TGTGCCAGCAGCTGGGGGGCCTACGAGCAGTACTTC. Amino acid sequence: CASSWGAYEQYF.

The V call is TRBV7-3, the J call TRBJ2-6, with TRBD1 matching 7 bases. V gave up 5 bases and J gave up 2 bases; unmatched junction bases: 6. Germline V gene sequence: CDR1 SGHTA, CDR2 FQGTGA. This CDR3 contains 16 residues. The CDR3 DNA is TGTGCCAGCAGCAAACAGGGGCCCCCTGGGGCCAACGTCCTGACTTTC. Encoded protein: CASSKQGPPGANVLTF. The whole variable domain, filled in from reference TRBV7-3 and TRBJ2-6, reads GAGVSQTPSNKVTEKGKYVELRCDPISGHTALYWYRQSLGQGPEFLIYFQGTGAADDSGLPNDRFFAVRPEGSVSTLKIQRTERGDSAVYLCASSKQGPPGANVLTFGAGSRLTVL.

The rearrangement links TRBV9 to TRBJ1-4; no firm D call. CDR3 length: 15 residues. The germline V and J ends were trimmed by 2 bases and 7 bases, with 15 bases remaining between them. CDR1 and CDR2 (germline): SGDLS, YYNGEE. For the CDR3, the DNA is TGTGCCAGCAGCGTCGACGGGGAAAGAGGTGAAAAACTGTTTTTT. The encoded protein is CASSVDGERGEKLFF.

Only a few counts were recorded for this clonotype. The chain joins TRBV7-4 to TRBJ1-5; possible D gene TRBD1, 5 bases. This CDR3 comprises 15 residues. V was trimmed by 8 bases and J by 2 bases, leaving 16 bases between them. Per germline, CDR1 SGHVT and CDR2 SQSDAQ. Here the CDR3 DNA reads TGTGCCAGCTGCGTGGGGGACGATCGCAATCAGCCCCAGCATTTT. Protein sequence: CASCVGDDRNQPQHF. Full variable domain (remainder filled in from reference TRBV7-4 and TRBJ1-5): GAGVSQSPRYKVAKRGRDVALRCDSISGHVTLYWYRQTLGQGSEVLTYSQSDAQRDKSGRPSGRFSAERPERSVSTLKIQRTEQGDSAVYLCASCVGDDRNQPQHFGDGTRLSIL.

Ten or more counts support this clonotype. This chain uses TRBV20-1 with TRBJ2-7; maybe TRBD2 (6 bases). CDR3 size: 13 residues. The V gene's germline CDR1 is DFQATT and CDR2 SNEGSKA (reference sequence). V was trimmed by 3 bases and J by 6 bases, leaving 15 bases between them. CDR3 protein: CSASRVVGGEQYF. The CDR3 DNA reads TGCAGTGCTAGTCGGGTCGTGGGAGGCGAGCAGTACTTC.

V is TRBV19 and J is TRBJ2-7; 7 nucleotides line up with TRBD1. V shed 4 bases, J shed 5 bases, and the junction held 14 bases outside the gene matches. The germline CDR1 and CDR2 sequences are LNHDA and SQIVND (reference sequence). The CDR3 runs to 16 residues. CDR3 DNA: TGTGCCAGTAGTAAAGCCGGGACAGCCCCAGGCGACGAGCAGTACTTC. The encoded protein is CASSKAGTAPGDEQYF.

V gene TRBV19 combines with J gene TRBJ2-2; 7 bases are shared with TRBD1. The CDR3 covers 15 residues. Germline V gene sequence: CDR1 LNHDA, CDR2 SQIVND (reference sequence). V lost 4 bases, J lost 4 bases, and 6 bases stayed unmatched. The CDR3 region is CASSNRGRLTGELFF. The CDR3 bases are TGTGCCAGTAGTAACAGGGGAAGACTCACCGGGGAGCTGTTTTTT.

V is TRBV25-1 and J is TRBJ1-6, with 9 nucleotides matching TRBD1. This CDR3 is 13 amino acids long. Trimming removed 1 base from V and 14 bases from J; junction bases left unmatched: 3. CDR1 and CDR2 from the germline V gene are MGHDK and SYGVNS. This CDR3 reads CASSEWTGEALHF. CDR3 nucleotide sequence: TGTGCCAGCAGTGAATGGACAGGGGAGGCCCTCCACTTT. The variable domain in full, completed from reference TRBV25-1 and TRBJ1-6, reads EADIYQTPRYLVIGTGKKITLECSQTMGHDKMYWYQQDPGMELHLIHYSYGVNSTEKGDLSSESTVSRIRTEHFPLTLESARPSHTSQYLCASSEWTGEALHFGNGTRLTVT.

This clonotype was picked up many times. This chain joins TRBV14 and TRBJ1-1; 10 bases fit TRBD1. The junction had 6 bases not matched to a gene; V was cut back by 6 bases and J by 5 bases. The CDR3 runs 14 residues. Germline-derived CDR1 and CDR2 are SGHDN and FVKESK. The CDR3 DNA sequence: TGTGCCAGCAGACGGACAGGGGGAACAACTGAAGCTTTCTTT. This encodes CASRRTGGTTEAFF.

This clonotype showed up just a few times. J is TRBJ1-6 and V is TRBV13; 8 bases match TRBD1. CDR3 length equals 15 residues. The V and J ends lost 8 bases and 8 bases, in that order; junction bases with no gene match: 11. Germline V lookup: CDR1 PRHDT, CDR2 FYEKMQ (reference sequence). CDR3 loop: CASSPDRAGDSPLHF. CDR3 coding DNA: TGTGCCAGCTCGCCGGACAGGGCAGGGGATTCACCCCTCCACTTT.

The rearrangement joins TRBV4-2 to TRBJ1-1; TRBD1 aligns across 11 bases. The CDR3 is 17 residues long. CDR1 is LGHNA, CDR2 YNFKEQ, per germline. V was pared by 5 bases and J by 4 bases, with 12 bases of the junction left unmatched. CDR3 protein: CASSGGQGANRGTEAFF. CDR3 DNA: TGTGCCAGCAGCGGTGGACAGGGGGCAAATCGAGGCACTGAAGCTTTCTTT.

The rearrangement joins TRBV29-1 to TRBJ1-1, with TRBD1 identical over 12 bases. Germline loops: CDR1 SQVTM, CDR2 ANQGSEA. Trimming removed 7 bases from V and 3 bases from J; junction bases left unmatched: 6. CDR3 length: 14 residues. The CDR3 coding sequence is TGCAGCGGCGGGACAGGGGGCGGCTACACTGAAGCTTTCTTT. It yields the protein CSGGTGGGYTEAFF. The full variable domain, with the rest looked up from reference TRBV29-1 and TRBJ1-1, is SAVISQKPSRDICQRGTSLTIQCQVDSQVTMMFWYRQQPGQSLTLIATANQGSEATYESGFVIDKFPISRPNLTFSTLTVSNMSPEDSSIYLCSGGTGGGYTEAFFGQGTRLTVV.

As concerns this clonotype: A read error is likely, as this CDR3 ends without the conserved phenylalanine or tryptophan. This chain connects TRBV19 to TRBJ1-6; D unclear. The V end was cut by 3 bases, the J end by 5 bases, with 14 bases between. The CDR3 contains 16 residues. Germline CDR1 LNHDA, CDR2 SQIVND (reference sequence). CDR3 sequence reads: CASSILRGNNNSPLHS. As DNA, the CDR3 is TGTGCCAGTAGTATTCTGCGGGGTAACAATAATTCACCCCTCCACTCT.

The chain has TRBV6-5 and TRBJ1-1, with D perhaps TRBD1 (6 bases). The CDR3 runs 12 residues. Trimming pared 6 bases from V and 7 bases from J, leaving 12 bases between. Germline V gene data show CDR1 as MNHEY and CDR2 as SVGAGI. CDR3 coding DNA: TGTGCCAGCAGGCAGGACAGTTATGAAGCTTTCTTT. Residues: CASRQDSYEAFF.

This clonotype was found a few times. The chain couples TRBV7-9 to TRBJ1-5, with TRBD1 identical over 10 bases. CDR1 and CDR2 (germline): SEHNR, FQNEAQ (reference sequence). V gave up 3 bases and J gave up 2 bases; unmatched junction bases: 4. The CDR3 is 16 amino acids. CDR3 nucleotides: TGTGCCAGCAGCTTTTCCGGGACAGGGGGCAATCAGCCCCAGCATTTT. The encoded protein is CASSFSGTGGNQPQHF.

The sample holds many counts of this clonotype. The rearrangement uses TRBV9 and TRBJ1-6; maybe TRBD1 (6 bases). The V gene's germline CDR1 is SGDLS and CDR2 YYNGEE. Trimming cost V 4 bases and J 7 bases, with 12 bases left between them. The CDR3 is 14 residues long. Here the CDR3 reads CASSSGQINSPLHF. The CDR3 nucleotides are TGTGCCAGCAGCTCCGGACAGATCAATTCACCCCTCCACTTT. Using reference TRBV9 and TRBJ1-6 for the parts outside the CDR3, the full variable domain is DSGVTQTPKHLITATGQRVTLRCSPRSGDLSVYWYQQSLDQGLQFLIQYYNGEERAKGNILERFSAQQFPDLHSELNLSSLELGDSALYFCASSSGQINSPLHFGNGTRLTVT.

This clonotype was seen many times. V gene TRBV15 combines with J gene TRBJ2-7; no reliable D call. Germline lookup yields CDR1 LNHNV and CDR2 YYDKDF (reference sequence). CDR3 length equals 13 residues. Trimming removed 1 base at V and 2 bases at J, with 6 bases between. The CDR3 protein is CATSRVPAYEQYF. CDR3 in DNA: TGTGCCACCAGCAGAGTCCCGGCCTACGAGCAGTACTTC.

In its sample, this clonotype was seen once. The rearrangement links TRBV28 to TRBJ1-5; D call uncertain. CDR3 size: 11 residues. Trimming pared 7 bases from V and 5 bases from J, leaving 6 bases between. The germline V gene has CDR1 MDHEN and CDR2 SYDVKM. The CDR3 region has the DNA TGTGCCAGCACCCGAGATCAGCCCCAGCATTTT. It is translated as CASTRDQPQHF.

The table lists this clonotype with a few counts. The CDR3 sequence is CASREGTSSNTEAFF. CDR3 sequence (DNA): TGCGCCAGCAGGGAGGGGACGTCCTCCAACACTGAAGCTTTCTTT. The chain combines TRBV5-1 with TRBJ1-1, with a possible D match to TRBD1 (5 bases). Trimming took 5 bases from V and 2 from J, leaving 16 bases between them. Germline V lookup: CDR1 SGHRS, CDR2 YFSETQ. This CDR3 is built from 15 residues.

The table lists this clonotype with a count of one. The CDR3: CATSDFPEGGSGNYGYTF. In DNA form, the CDR3 reads TGTGCCACCAGTGATTTCCCGGAGGGGGGTAGCGGTAACTATGGCTACACCTTC. V usage is TRBV24-1 and J usage is TRBJ1-2, with TRBD1 as a possible D gene (6 bases). This CDR3 is built from 18 residues. The V end lost 1 base, the J end lost 1 base, and 18 bases lay between the germline ends. Germline CDR1 KGHDR, CDR2 SFDVKD.

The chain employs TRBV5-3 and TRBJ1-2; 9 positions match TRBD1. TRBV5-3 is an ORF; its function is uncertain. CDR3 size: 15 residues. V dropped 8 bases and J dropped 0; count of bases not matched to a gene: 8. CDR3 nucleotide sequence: TGTGCCAGCACAGTAACAGGGGGCACTAACTATGGCTACACCTTC. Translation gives CASTVTGGTNYGYTF.